The 5 T cell receptor beta chains given below trace back to one sample, sequenced in a study of cytomegalovirus exposure and HLA in healthy donors. TCRdb's copy holds only in-frame clones and misses some; the assay was immunoSEQ multiplex PCR. Here the sample spans about 310,000 clones, 88% being singletons. What was sequenced was PBMCs. These receptors came from a man aged 25 to 40 in good health and CMV-seronegative.

Concerning this clone: The sample carries other DNA sequences with the same CDR3. The rearrangement uses TRBV9 and TRBJ2-2; D gene unclear. Trimming removed 0 bases from V and 8 bases from J, with 5 bases in between. The CDR3 spans 12 residues. Germline V gene sequence: CDR1 SGDLS, CDR2 YYNGEE. CDR3 sequence (DNA): TGTGCCAGCAGCGTAGTCTCGGGGGAGCTGTTTTTT. This gives the protein CASSVVSGELFF.

This chain links TRBV9 with TRBJ2-7, with 9 bases that match TRBD2. The CDR3 extends over 14 amino acids. Losses at the gene ends were 5 bases for V and 5 bases for J; bases not matched to a gene: 8. Germline loops: CDR1 SGDLS, CDR2 YYNGEE. For the CDR3, the DNA is TGTGCCAGCAGTGCGGGACAGCGGGGGGACGAGCAGTACTTC. It encodes CASSAGQRGDEQYF.

The chain joins TRBV18 to TRBJ2-1; D unclear. The CDR3 has 13 amino acids. Trimming shortened V by 7 bases and J by 10 bases, and 17 bases separated the two germline ends. Germline V gene sequence: CDR1 KGHSH, CDR2 LQKENI. The CDR3 loop reads CASFTQAVEEQFF. The CDR3 DNA sequence: TGTGCCAGCTTCACCCAGGCCGTCGAAGAGCAGTTCTTC.

The CDR3 is CASSEKAGTGVTGELFF. CDR3 DNA: TGTGCCAGCAGTGAGAAAGCCGGGACAGGGGTAACCGGGGAGCTGTTTTTT. The chain recombines TRBV2 with TRBJ2-2; 10 bases map to TRBD1. This CDR3 comprises 17 residues. In germline, CDR1 is SNHLY, CDR2 FYNNEI. After removal of 3 bases from V and 5 bases from J, the junction contained 9 bases not matched to a gene.

J is TRBJ2-5 and V is TRBV13; 10 nucleotides match TRBD2. Germline CDR1 is PRHDT and CDR2 is FYEKMQ (reference sequence). This CDR3 has 16 amino acids. V lost 6 bases to trimming and J lost 1 base; unmatched junction nucleotides: 8. The CDR3 DNA is TGTGCCAGCAGTCCGGCCAGCGGGGGGGCCCAAGAGACCCAGTACTTC. Its protein is CASSPASGGAQETQYF.